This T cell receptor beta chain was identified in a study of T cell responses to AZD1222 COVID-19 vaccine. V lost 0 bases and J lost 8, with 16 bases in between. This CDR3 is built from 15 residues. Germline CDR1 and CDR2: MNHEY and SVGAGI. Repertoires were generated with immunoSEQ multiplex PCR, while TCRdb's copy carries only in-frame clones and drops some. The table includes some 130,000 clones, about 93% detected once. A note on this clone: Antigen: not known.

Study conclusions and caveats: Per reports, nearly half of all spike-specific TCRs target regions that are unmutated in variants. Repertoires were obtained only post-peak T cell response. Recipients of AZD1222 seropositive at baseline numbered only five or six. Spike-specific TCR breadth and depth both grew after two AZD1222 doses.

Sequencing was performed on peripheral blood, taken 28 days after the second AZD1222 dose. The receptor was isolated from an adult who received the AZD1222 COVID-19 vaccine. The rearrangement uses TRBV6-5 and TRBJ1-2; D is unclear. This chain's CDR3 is CASSYSRNAPGGYTF. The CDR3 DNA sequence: TGTGCCAGCAGTTACTCGAGAAACGCCCCGGGGGGCTACACCTTC.